Reported below is one TCR beta chain. Per the study methods: Reference gene primers were amplified, and this amplification served to estimate nucleated cell counts. Using immunoSEQ multiplex PCR, the repertoire was profiled, and TCRdb retains in-frame clones only, with some absent. V and J calls plus clone size are reproduced from that table; the DNA served to infer D and trimming. This table holds 150,000 to 200,000 clones, about 81% found once. This sample is drawn from a study of blood T cell repertoires in COVID-19. Study as a whole: The analysed material was cDNA or gDNA that came from T cells, B-cell-depleted T cells, or PBMCs.

Seattle enrolled patients during active infection and tracked them longitudinally. The sequence derives from an elderly woman with COVID-19, enrolled during active disease. The specimen was peripheral blood.

CDR3 amino acids: CASSLVGTGKYNEQFF. CDR3 nucleotide sequence: TGTGCCAGCAGCTTAGTCGGGACAGGTAAATACAATGAGCAGTTCTTC. V is TRBV7-2 and J is TRBJ2-1; 8 bases agree with TRBD1. This CDR3 is 16 amino acids long. Trimming removed 1 base from V and 4 bases from J; junction bases left unmatched: 6. Germline V CDR1 and CDR2: SGHTA, FQGNSA.